Listed below are T cell receptor beta chains from one sample, sequenced in a study of blood T cell repertoires in COVID-19. This table comes from immunoSEQ multiplex PCR, and its TCRdb copy is limited to in-frame clones, with some not included. The sample records about 400,000 clones, around 87% being singletons. The sequenced sample consisted of PBMCs or T cells enriched from blood (not recorded which). These receptors were taken from a woman in her 50s who had recovered from COVID-19. Both conserved end residues are part of each CDR3. A D gene is named only where the DNA matches it firmly. Some rows have no size entry. The others give once, few or many, or a class for an expanded clone.

j_gene,abundance,v_gene,d_gene,CDR3aa,CDR3nt
TRBJ1-5,.,TRBV18,.,CASSPDLGNQPQHF,TGTGCCAGCTCACCGGACTTGGGCAATCAGCCCCAGCATTTT
TRBJ2-6,.,TRBV5-1,.,CASSLEQRGSGANVLTF,TGCGCCAGCAGCTTGGAACAAAGGGGAAGTGGGGCCAACGTCCTGACTTTC
TRBJ1-5,.,TRBV4-3,.,CASSLGLAGNQPQHF,TGCGCCAGCAGCCTAGGATTAGCAGGGAATCAGCCCCAGCATTTT
TRBJ2-7,few,TRBV7-9,.,CASSMGSYEQYF,TGTGCCAGCAGCATGGGGAGTTACGAGCAGTACTTC
TRBJ2-1,once,TRBV5-4,TRBD2,CASSLPAGGRSNEQFF,TGTGCCAGCAGCTTACCGGCGGGGGGGCGGTCAAATGAGCAGTTCTTC
TRBJ1-2,.,TRBV19,TRBD1,CASSMTGAISYGYTF,TGTGCCAGTAGTATGACAGGGGCGATCTCGTATGGCTACACCTTC
TRBJ1-1,once,TRBV15,TRBD1,CATSRDYEGAYGTEAFF,TGTGCCACCAGCAGAGATTACGAGGGGGCGTATGGCACTGAAGCTTTCTTT
TRBJ1-1,.,TRBV27,.,CASNVAAFGNTEAFF,TGTGCCAGCAACGTGGCGGCGTTTGGGAACACTGAAGCTTTCTTT
TRBJ1-2,few,TRBV6-2/TRBV6-3,.,CASSYGWGDYGYTF,TGTGCCAGCAGTTACGGATGGGGGGACTATGGCTACACCTTC
TRBJ2-7,.,TRBV7-2,TRBD2,CASSIQRGGYEQYF,TGTGCCAGCAGCATTCAGCGGGGGGGCTACGAGCAGTACTTC
TRBJ2-1,.,TRBV2,TRBD2,CASRSGTSGANEQFF,TGTGCCAGCAGGAGTGGGACTAGCGGGGCCAATGAGCAGTTCTTC
TRBJ1-2,.,TRBV14,TRBD1,CASSQDFTGGSYGYTF,TGTGCCAGCAGCCAAGACTTTACAGGGGGCAGCTATGGCTACACCTTC
TRBJ1-2,few,TRBV29-1,TRBD1,CSVTDPGTGNGYTF,TGCAGCGTTACCGACCCCGGGACAGGGAATGGCTACACCTTC
TRBJ1-1,.,TRBV4-1,.,CASSQGRAKRTITEAFF,TGCGCCAGCAGCCAAGGACGCGCGAAAAGGACAATCACTGAAGCTTTCTTT
TRBJ2-2,.,TRBV27,TRBD1,CASSLSPGGSTGELFF,TGTGCCAGCAGTTTATCGCCAGGGGGCAGCACCGGGGAGCTGTTTTTT
TRBJ2-5,.,TRBV29-1,.,CSVGRLSETKETQYF,TGCAGCGTCGGAAGACTATCAGAGACTAAAGAGACCCAGTACTTC
TRBJ2-7,.,TRBV2,.,CASSEAPLSYEQYF,TGTGCCAGCAGTGAGGCCCCCCTTTCCTACGAGCAGTACTTC
TRBJ1-1,few,TRBV15,TRBD1,CATSRPGGQGATEAFF,TGTGCCACCAGCAGACCCGGTGGACAGGGGGCCACTGAAGCTTTCTTT
TRBJ1-1,.,TRBV4-2,.,CASSRGGGAFTEAFF,TGTGCCAGCAGCCGGGGAGGGGGGGCGTTCACTGAAGCTTTCTTT
TRBJ1-4,.,TRBV23-1,.,CASREQGHSEKLFF,TGCGCCAGCAGGGAACAGGGACATTCTGAAAAACTGTTTTTT
TRBJ2-3,.,TRBV7-3,TRBD2,CASSSGLAADTQYF,TGTGCCAGCAGCTCGGGACTAGCGGCAGATACGCAGTATTTT
TRBJ2-2,.,TRBV7-3,TRBD1,CASSSWTGGRTGELFF,TGTGCCAGCAGCTCCTGGACAGGGGGCCGGACCGGGGAGCTGTTTTTT
TRBJ1-6,.,TRBV2,.,CASSPILAYNSPLHF,TGTGCCAGCAGTCCTATCCTGGCCTATAATTCACCCCTCCACTTT
TRBJ2-7,.,TRBV10-3,TRBD1,CAISGPGQGIFHEQYF,TGTGCCATCAGCGGCCCGGGACAGGGAATTTTCCACGAGCAGTACTTC
TRBJ1-2,.,TRBV7-2,.,CASSGTTVGGYTF,TGTGCCAGCAGCGGAACCACAGTAGGCGGCTACACCTTC
TRBJ1-2,few,TRBV2,.,CASSEGGALAGYTF,TGTGCCAGCAGTGAAGGGGGCGCCCTTGCTGGCTACACCTTC
TRBJ2-7,.,TRBV4-1,TRBD1,CASSQRTGGAYEQYF,TGCGCCAGCAGCCAAAGGACAGGTGGGGCCTACGAGCAGTACTTC
TRBJ2-2,.,TRBV10-3,.,CAIKGVGHGGELFF,TGTGCCATCAAAGGTGTCGGACATGGCGGGGAGCTGTTTTTT
TRBJ2-7,.,TRBV9,.,CASSIGPTSYEQYF,TGTGCCAGCAGCATAGGACCGACTTCCTACGAGCAGTACTTC
TRBJ1-6,.,TRBV28,TRBD1,CASRTGINSPLHF,TGTGCCAGCAGGACAGGGATTAATTCACCCCTCCACTTT
TRBJ1-2,.,TRBV27,TRBD1,CASSLGTGGSHGYTF,TGTGCCAGCAGTTTAGGGACAGGGGGCAGTCATGGCTACACCTTC
TRBJ2-4,.,TRBV4-1,TRBD2,CASSPLAGGTESQNIQYF,TGCGCCAGCAGCCCACTAGCGGGGGGAACAGAATCACAAAACATTCAGTACTTC